This is a list of T cell receptor beta chains from one sample in a study of blood T cells in healthy people across ages. From the 5' RACE reads, TCRdb called clonotypes with MiXCR, one entry per CDR3 protein. The sample includes more than 600,000 distinct CDR3 sequences, more than 20% of them seen just once. These same data were also listed under a study on T cells of mothers and their children.

Material for sequencing was blood. Receptor source: a boy between 10 and 17 years old in good health. CDR3s include the opening cysteine and the closing phenylalanine or tryptophan. D genes are given only for firm matches. Some rows have no size entry. The others give once, few or many, or a class for an expanded clone.

>.|TRBV7-2|TRBJ2-7|.
TGTGCCAGCAGCTTATCAGGGCCGGTCGACGAGCAGTACTTC
CASSLSGPVDEQYF
>.|TRBV29-1|TRBJ2-7|few
TGCAGCGTCGGGGGCGTTCTCGCCTACGAGCAGTACTTC
CSVGGVLAYEQYF
>.|TRBV10-3|TRBJ2-3|.
TGTGCCATCAGTGAAGGCGGGGTCATGGATACGCAGTATTTT
CAISEGGVMDTQYF
>.|TRBV7-2|TRBJ1-5|.
TGTGCCAGCAGCTTAATCCCAGAACGCAATCAGCCCCAGCATTTT
CASSLIPERNQPQHF
>.|TRBV7-9|TRBJ2-1|.
TGTGCCAGCAACCCCCGGACAGCTGACAATGAGCAGTTCTTC
CASNPRTADNEQFF
>.|TRBV4-3|TRBJ2-7|.
TGCGCCAGCAGTCAAGGGAGGAGCGACGAGCAGTACTTC
CASSQGRSDEQYF
>.|TRBV11-1|TRBJ2-3|few
TGTGCCAGCAGCTTAGCAGCAGCGGACCCCACAGATACGCAGTATTTT
CASSLAAADPTDTQYF
>TRBD2|TRBV6-5|TRBJ2-7|many
TGTGCCAGCAGATTGGGGGGGATTGGAACCTACGAGCAGTACTTC
CASRLGGIGTYEQYF
>TRBD2|TRBV20-1|TRBJ2-1|.
TGCAGTGCCCCAAAGGGGACTAGCGGGAGTACATGGACGAATGAGCAGTTCTTC
CSAPKGTSGSTWTNEQFF
>.|TRBV4-2|TRBJ2-1|.
TGTGCCAGCAGCCACCTCGACAGGAGCTCCTACAATGAGCAGTTCTTC
CASSHLDRSSYNEQFF
>.|TRBV5-1|TRBJ2-5|many
TGTGCCAGCAGCTTAGGACAGATCCAAGAGACCCAGTACTTC
CASSLGQIQETQYF
>.|TRBV5-1|TRBJ2-5|few
TGCGCCAGCACCCCGTTCGCCCTAAAGCTAGAGACCCAGTACTTC
CASTPFALKLETQYF
>.|TRBV7-9|TRBJ2-1|few
TGTGCCAGCAGCTTTAGTGGATCTGATGAGCAGTTCTTC
CASSFSGSDEQFF
>TRBD1|TRBV12-3/TRBV12-4|TRBJ2-1|few
TGTGCCAGCGGACAGGGGATGGAGTTCTTC
CASGQGMEFF
>.|TRBV28|TRBJ2-4|few
TGTGCCAGCAGTTTGGCAACAGGGCCCAACATTCAGTACTTC
CASSLATGPNIQYF
>TRBD1|TRBV11-2|TRBJ1-4|few
TGTGCCAGCAGCTTTGGGACAGGGGATGAAAAACTGTTTTTT
CASSFGTGDEKLFF
>TRBD2|TRBV5-1|TRBJ2-5|.
TGCGCCAGCAGCTTGAGCGGGAGCCCCAATGAGCAGCTCTTC
CASSLSGSPNEQLF
>.|TRBV7-9|TRBJ2-7|.
TGTGCCAGCAGCCTAGGGGCAGGCGCTTACGAGCAGTACTTC
CASSLGAGAYEQYF
>.|TRBV6-6|TRBJ2-3|many
TGTGCCAGCAGTTACTATGGCAGGGCGAGCACAGATACGCAGTATTTT
CASSYYGRASTDTQYF
>.|TRBV27|TRBJ2-7|.
TGTGCCAGCAGTCCGACAAAGGGCTGGGCAGGAGACGAGCAGTACTTC
CASSPTKGWAGDEQYF
>.|TRBV5-1|TRBJ1-1|few
TGCGCCAGCACAGGAGGGGGTTCGAGGACTGAAGCTTTCTTT
CASTGGGSRTEAFF
>TRBD1|TRBV27|TRBJ2-7|.
TGTGCCAGCAGTTTATGGACAGGGTCGCGCAGGGAGCAGTACTTC
CASSLWTGSRREQYF
>.|TRBV20-1|TRBJ2-7|.
TGCAGTGCTAGAGGGCTAGCGTTACTGCAGCAGTACTTC
CSARGLALLQQYF
>TRBD2|TRBV5-1|TRBJ2-3|.
TGCGCCAGCAGCTTGACTGTCTCGCGGGGGGGCGTGGATACGCAGTATTTT
CASSLTVSRGGVDTQYF
>.|TRBV6-6|TRBJ2-5|.
TGTGCCAGCAATTCGAAGGGGTTTTGGGAGACCCAGTACTTC
CASNSKGFWETQYF
>.|TRBV14|TRBJ2-5|.
TGTGCCAGCAGCCTTCACCTAGAACCCCAAGAGACCCAGTACTTC
CASSLHLEPQETQYF
>TRBD2|TRBV7-9|TRBJ2-7|.
TGTGCCAGCAGCTTTAGCGGGAGTGTCGACGAGCAGTACTTC
CASSFSGSVDEQYF
>TRBD2|TRBV7-8|TRBJ2-1|.
TGTGCCAGCAGCTTTATATCTAGCGGGGGCGGGACCTCCTACAATGAGCAGTTCTTC
CASSFISSGGGTSYNEQFF
>TRBD1|TRBV7-9|TRBJ2-7|.
TGTGTCAGCAGTCCCAGGGGGATCTACGAGCAGTACTTC
CVSSPRGIYEQYF
>TRBD2|TRBV20-1|TRBJ2-3|.
TGCAGTGCAACCCTTAGCGGGAGTAAGACAGATACGCAGTATTTT
CSATLSGSKTDTQYF
>TRBD2|TRBV12-3/TRBV12-4|TRBJ2-1|.
TGTGCCAGCAGTCCCCAACTAGCGTATCATGAGCAGTTCTTC
CASSPQLAYHEQFF
>.|TRBV21-1|TRBJ1-1|few
TGTGCCAGCAGCAAAGAGACAGGGGGAGGGAACACTGAAGCTTTCTTT
CASSKETGGGNTEAFF
>.|TRBV4-3|TRBJ2-2|.
TGCGCCAGCAGCCAAGATAGACTCGACCCATGGGGAACCGGGGAGCTGTTTTTT
CASSQDRLDPWGTGELFF
>TRBD2|TRBV12-5|TRBJ2-7|few
TGTGCTAGTGGTTTGCCCCTCGGACTAGCGGGAGTGAACTCCTACGAGCAGTACTTC
CASGLPLGLAGVNSYEQYF
>.|TRBV27|TRBJ2-1|.
TGTGCCAGCAGTCCTGCGGAGGTCTTAAACAATGAGCAGTTCTTC
CASSPAEVLNNEQFF
>.|TRBV19|TRBJ1-2|.
TGTGCCAGTAGTATTTCCCAGGGTGTAGGCTACACCTTC
CASSISQGVGYTF
>TRBD2|TRBV3-1|TRBJ2-7|.
TGTGCCAGCAGCCAAGTACCGGGACTAGCGGGAGATCCGAAAAGCGAGCAGTACTTC
CASSQVPGLAGDPKSEQYF
>TRBD2|TRBV9|TRBJ2-5|.
TGTGCCAGCAGCGCCGAGGGGAGGGTTGAGACCCAGTACTTC
CASSAEGRVETQYF
>TRBD2|TRBV5-1|TRBJ2-7|.
TGCGCCAGCAGCGTCGGGACTAGCGGGAGGGCCGTTAACGAGCAGTACTTC
CASSVGTSGRAVNEQYF
>TRBD1|TRBV7-8|TRBJ1-5|once
TGTGCCAGCAGGATAGGGACAGCTTATAGCAATCAGCCCCAGCATTTT
CASRIGTAYSNQPQHF
>TRBD2|TRBV12-3/TRBV12-4|TRBJ2-3|.
TGTGCCAGCAGTTTAGCGCCTAGCGGGGGGCCCCCAGATACGCAGTATTTT
CASSLAPSGGPPDTQYF
>TRBD1|TRBV5-1|TRBJ1-5|few
TGCGCCAGCAGCCTAAGGCCCTATCCGGGACAGGGTAAGAGTCGTAACAATCAGCCCCAGCATTTT
CASSLRPYPGQGKSRNNQPQHF
>.|TRBV7-9|TRBJ1-1|many
TGTGCCAGCAGCTTAAGCGGGGGAGGTGGCACTGAAGCTTTCTTT
CASSLSGGGGTEAFF
>.|TRBV18|TRBJ2-7|.
TGTGCCAGCTCACCAATGGAAAGCTACGAGCAGTACTTC
CASSPMESYEQYF
>TRBD1|TRBV19|TRBJ2-5|.
TGTGCCAGTAGCGGACAAAACAGGGGACAAGAGACCCAGTACTTC
CASSGQNRGQETQYF
>TRBD1|TRBV4-2|TRBJ2-5|.
TGTGCCAGCAGCCAACCCCGGGACAGGGGGCTGGGTGAGACCCAGTACTTC
CASSQPRDRGLGETQYF
>TRBD1|TRBV4-2|TRBJ2-2|few
TGTGCCAGCAGCCCCCCGGGACAGGGGACCGGGGAGCTGTTTTTT
CASSPPGQGTGELFF
>.|TRBV3-1|TRBJ1-5|.
TGTGCCAGCAGCCAAGATGGGGGCAATAGCAATCAGCCCCAGCATTTT
CASSQDGGNSNQPQHF
>.|TRBV10-3|TRBJ2-2|.
TGTGCCATTGGGACTGACCAGATTGGCGGGGAGCTGTTTTTT
CAIGTDQIGGELFF
>.|TRBV6-2/TRBV6-3|TRBJ2-7|.
TGTGCCACCACCGACACGGACTACGAGCAGTACTTC
CATTDTDYEQYF
>.|TRBV7-2|TRBJ1-5|.
TGTGCCAGCAGCTTTGAGGGAAGAAGCAATCAGCCCCAGCATTTT
CASSFEGRSNQPQHF
>.|TRBV20-1|TRBJ2-1|.
TGCAGTGCTAGAGAGTCGTTGTCGGGAGTTTGGAATGAGCAGTTCTTC
CSARESLSGVWNEQFF